Listed below are T cell receptor beta chains from one sample, sequenced in a study of cytomegalovirus exposure and HLA in healthy donors. Using immunoSEQ multiplex PCR, the repertoire was profiled, and TCRdb retains in-frame clones only, with some absent. The sample gives about 160,000 clones, 79% of which show up once; about 5.9% is in the top ten. Material for sequencing was PBMCs. Every receptor here comes from a middle-aged man in good health and CMV-seropositive. The CDR3 runs from the conserved cysteine through the conserved F or W. The D gene is left open where the match is weak. Clone size is given for some rows only: seen once, a few or many times, or a class if the clone is expanded.

V,size,J,D,DNA,CDR3
TRBV9,-,TRBJ1-5,-,TGTGCCAGCAGCGTAGACATCAATCAGCCCCAGCATTTT,CASSVDINQPQHF
TRBV27,once,TRBJ1-6,TRBD1,TGTGCCAGCAGTCCTAGGGGGCAGTGGGGTAATTCACCCCTCCACTTT,CASSPRGQWGNSPLHF
TRBV5-1,-,TRBJ1-5,-,TGCGCCAGCAGCTTGGACGCGAAACAGCCCCAGCATTTT,CASSLDAKQPQHF
TRBV5-4,-,TRBJ2-7,TRBD1,TGTGCCAGCAGCTTGGCGCCACAGGGGACCTACGAGCAGTACTTC,CASSLAPQGTYEQYF
TRBV29-1,-,TRBJ2-3,TRBD1,TGCAGCGCAACAGGGGCTGGCACAGATACGCAGTATTTT,CSATGAGTDTQYF
TRBV28,few,TRBJ1-2,-,TGTGCCAGCAGTTTCCTGGCGTGGACACTTAGTTTTGGCTACACCTTC,CASSFLAWTLSFGYTF
TRBV27,-,TRBJ1-6,TRBD1,TGTGCCAGCAGTTTATGGACGCCAGACAGGGGGCGATCACCCCTCCACTTT,CASSLWTPDRGRSPLHF
TRBV27,few,TRBJ2-3,TRBD2,TGTGCCAGCAGTTTGGCTAGCGGGAGAACAGATACGCAGTATTTT,CASSLASGRTDTQYF
TRBV4-2,-,TRBJ2-3,-,TGTGCCAGCAGCCAAGATGGAGAGCGGAACACAGATACGCAGTATTTT,CASSQDGERNTDTQYF
TRBV5-1,-,TRBJ1-1,-,TGCGCCAGCAGCTTGGCTTTGCCCGGGACTGAAGCTTTCTTT,CASSLALPGTEAFF
TRBV28,-,TRBJ2-7,-,TGTGCCAGCAGTTTATCATTTCTTGGCACCTACGAGCAGTACTTC,CASSLSFLGTYEQYF
TRBV7-3,-,TRBJ1-6,TRBD1,TGTGCCAGCAGCTTGGGACAGGGTAGCTCACCCCTCCACTTT,CASSLGQGSSPLHF
TRBV2,-,TRBJ1-6,-,TGTGCCAGCAGTGAATGGACAGATTCCAAGAATTCACCCCTCCACTTT,CASSEWTDSKNSPLHF
TRBV30,-,TRBJ2-2,-,TGTGCCTGGAGTGGAATTAGCGCCACCGGGGAGCTGTTTTTT,CAWSGISATGELFF
TRBV7-2,-,TRBJ1-1,-,TGTGCCAGCAGCTTTCAGGGGTGGACTGAAGCTTTCTTT,CASSFQGWTEAFF
TRBV25-1,-,TRBJ1-3,-,TGTGCCAGCGCGGGGGGTGACACCTCGGGAAACACCATATATTTT,CASAGGDTSGNTIYF
TRBV25-1,-,TRBJ1-1,-,TGTGCCAGCAGTGAACCCTTGCGGGACGCTGAAGCTTTCTTT,CASSEPLRDAEAFF
TRBV7-6,-,TRBJ2-1,-,TGTGCCAGCAGCGAGACAGTTGAGCAGTTCTTC,CASSETVEQFF
TRBV5-1,-,TRBJ1-2,-,TGCGCCAGCAGCGCGTCGTACAGTGCCCGCGGGAGAGACTATGGCTACACCTTC,CASSASYSARGRDYGYTF
TRBV21-1,-,TRBJ2-7,-,TGTGCCAGCAGCAACCGGGACACTATAACCTCCTACGAGCAGTACTTC,CASSNRDTITSYEQYF
TRBV5-5,-,TRBJ1-1,TRBD1,TGTGCCAGCAGCGGGGGGCCCGGGACAGTCATGAACACTGAAGCTTTCTTT,CASSGGPGTVMNTEAFF
TRBV5-1,-,TRBJ1-5,-,TGCGCCAGCAGCTTGGGGGCAGGGAATCAGCCCCAGCATTTT,CASSLGAGNQPQHF
TRBV23-1,few,TRBJ1-5,TRBD1,TGCGCCAGGTTGACAGGGGTATACAATCAGCCCCAGCATTTT,CARLTGVYNQPQHF
TRBV6-6,once,TRBJ1-2,TRBD1,TGTGCCAGCAGTTACCTGACAGGGGGCCATGGCTACACCTTC,CASSYLTGGHGYTF
TRBV28,few,TRBJ2-1,-,TGTGCCAGCGAAAACCTCAAAAAAGCGGGCGCCCACAATGAGCAGTTCTTC,CASENLKKAGAHNEQFF
TRBV30,-,TRBJ2-7,-,TGTGCCTGGAGGCCCATCGCCAGTTCCTACGAGCAGTACTTC,CAWRPIASSYEQYF
TRBV29-1,-,TRBJ2-3,TRBD2,TGCAGCGTTGAGGGGCTAGCGGTGGGGGATACGCAGTATTTT,CSVEGLAVGDTQYF
TRBV7-9,-,TRBJ2-7,-,TGTGCCAGCAGCTTTCTCGAGCCAGGGAATTTTGCCTACGAGCAGTACTTC,CASSFLEPGNFAYEQYF
TRBV5-1,-,TRBJ1-2,TRBD1,TGCGCCAGCAGCTTCCGACAGGGGGCGTTCTATGGCTACACCTTC,CASSFRQGAFYGYTF
TRBV4-1,-,TRBJ2-3,TRBD2,TGCGCCAGCAGCCGCCTCCTAGCGGGAATTTCGGATACGCAGTATTTT,CASSRLLAGISDTQYF
TRBV29-1,-,TRBJ1-2,-,TGCAGCGGGCGCAACGGGGGTGGCTACACCTTC,CSGRNGGGYTF
TRBV4-2,-,TRBJ1-6,TRBD1,TGTGCCAGCAGCTCTGGACAGGCAAATTCACCCCTCCACTTT,CASSSGQANSPLHF
TRBV4-1,once,TRBJ2-1,TRBD2,TGCGCCAGCAGCCCTCGGGACTACCCCAATGAGCAGTTCTTC,CASSPRDYPNEQFF
TRBV5-6,-,TRBJ2-7,-,TGTGCCAGCAGCTTCGCCTACGAGCAGTACTTC,CASSFAYEQYF
TRBV29-1,-,TRBJ2-7,-,TGCAGCTCGGCAGTCGGGAACGAGCAGTACTTC,CSSAVGNEQYF
TRBV5-1,-,TRBJ2-4,TRBD1,TGCGCCAGCAGCGAGGGACGGGACAGGCTTAGTACTTCCAAAAACATTCAGTACTTC,CASSEGRDRLSTSKNIQYF
TRBV6-5,-,TRBJ2-6,-,TGTGCCAGCAGTTCAACAGGGACCCCCGGGGCCAACGTCCTGACTTTC,CASSSTGTPGANVLTF
TRBV25-1,-,TRBJ2-2,TRBD1,TGTGCCAGCAGTGACCCGACAGGGGGCGGCGGGGAGCTGTTTTTT,CASSDPTGGGGELFF
TRBV2,-,TRBJ2-7,TRBD2,TGTGCCAGCACTGTACTAGCGGGCCCCTACGAGCAGTACTTC,CASTVLAGPYEQYF
TRBV11-2,-,TRBJ1-1,-,TGTGCCAGCAGTTTACGGGAGAACACTGAAGCTTTCTTT,CASSLRENTEAFF
TRBV4-2,-,TRBJ1-1,-,TGTGCCAGCAGCCAAGAGCCTGCAGGGAAGGCTTTCTTT,CASSQEPAGKAFF
TRBV19,-,TRBJ1-5,-,TGTGCCAGTAGTATCGGGAACACTTTCAATCAGCCCCAGCATTTT,CASSIGNTFNQPQHF
TRBV6-5,-,TRBJ1-5,-,TGTGCCAGCAGTTATGGAGGGATCAATCAGCCCCAGCATTTT,CASSYGGINQPQHF
TRBV9,-,TRBJ2-5,-,TGTGCCAGCAGCGTGGGACCCACTCACTCTCAGGGGGAGACCCAGTACTTC,CASSVGPTHSQGETQYF
TRBV28,few,TRBJ1-5,-,TGTGCCAGCAGTTTAGGCCATGGGCGTCATAGCAATCAGCCCCAGCATTTT,CASSLGHGRHSNQPQHF
TRBV21-1,-,TRBJ1-4,-,TGTGCCAGCAGCAAAAAGCTCCTCGGGACAGGGCTCAAGGGGAATGAAAAACTGTTTTTT,CASSKKLLGTGLKGNEKLFF
TRBV5-5,-,TRBJ2-3,-,TGTGCCAGCAGCTTGGGACTAAGCACAGATACGCAGTATTTT,CASSLGLSTDTQYF
TRBV6-1,-,TRBJ2-3,TRBD2,TGTGCCAGCGGGACTAGCGATAGCACAGATACGCAGTATTTT,CASGTSDSTDTQYF
TRBV29-1,once,TRBJ1-4,TRBD1,TGCAGCCAAAGGGGGTGTGAAGGGGGCGTAAAACTGTTTTTT,CSQRGCEGGVKLFF